This TCR beta chain was sequenced during a study of cytomegalovirus exposure and HLA in healthy donors (dated 2017 in TCRdb). Turning to the overall study: An earlier analysis of some 500 of the donors reported 250 to 300 Gb of sequence data and 120 million or so unique TCR beta sequences from about 200 million T cells. A later analysis re-analyzed previously published TCR beta repertoires from 500 to 700 donors and added high-resolution HLA genotyping to study TCR occurrence patterns. Among roughly 400 genotyped donors of the cohort, an average of around 240,000 unique TCR beta nucleotide sequences was sequenced per donor, of which 15% to 20% were non-productive. Donor age, sex, ethnicity and CMV serostatus were collected together with the repertoire data. Rather than using new phenotypic data, the later analysis identified candidate immune exposures from TCR beta sequences and from how often those sequences occurred across donors. Roughly 320 gigabases of sequencing data and roughly 81 million unique TCR sequences made up an early release that covered around 640 HLA-typed donors. A later genetic analysis used genome-wide SNP genotypes for about 60% of the roughly 700 donors, treating that subset as a discovery cohort. Besides the first cohort of around 700 subjects, a separate validation cohort made up of about 120 different subjects was used. The study was designed to test whether signatures of past pathogen exposure could be identified by cataloging public T cell receptors. To predict cytomegalovirus infection status, the study brought together high-throughput TCR immunosequencing, statistical association of individual TCRs with disease status, and machine learning. HLA typing included class I and class II loci at four-digit resolution. All discovery cohort repertoires had been generated on a single sequencing platform. In an earlier analysis of roughly 600 of the donors, high-throughput TCR beta sequencing was used to judge whether each TCR beta V gene segment behaved as functional or pseudogenic. A handful of DR-DQ haplotypes were handled as single units for association and clustering because linkage in the cohort was strong. Typing coverage differed by locus: A, B, C, DRB1 and DQB1 were typed in roughly 629-640 donors, DQA1 in roughly 510, DPA1 in 600 to 610, and DPB1 in approximately 450. Of the 350 to 400 genotyped donors, around 81% fell in the genetic ancestry cluster associated with self-reported Caucasian donors. Using immunosequencing, the study profiled T cell repertoires from 666 subjects and related those repertoires to cytomegalovirus serostatus.

The cohort was made up of under 800 healthy bone marrow donors. At the time of sampling, all cohort members were nominally healthy, though unrecorded immune exposures were likely present. The donor was CMV seronegative and was included in the group of over 300 seronegative cohort members. A peripheral blood sample was provided by each donor, and peripheral blood mononuclear cells were used for TCR beta sequencing. Genomic DNA was extracted from the blood cell samples with the Qiagen DNeasy Blood Extraction Kit. The method behind the library was the immunoSEQ multiplex PCR assay. The multiplex PCR relied on a mix of 60 forward primers for TCR Vbeta segments and 13 reverse primers for TCR Jbeta segments. The CDR3 region of rearranged TCR beta genes was amplified from genomic DNA with a multiplex PCR assay. The amplified TCR beta libraries were sequenced on the Illumina HiSeq System as 87-base-pair reads. Under the source paper's analysis protocol: A later analysis tallied tens of millions of unique TCR beta chains across the approximately 670 repertoires, and around 10 million of those chains were shared by two or more donors. A nearest-neighbor algorithm error-corrected the raw reads and collapsed the reads into unique sequences, merging closely related sequences to remove PCR and sequencing errors. V, D and J gene segments were assigned by aligning CDR3 sequences to IMGT reference sequences. For a sequence to be retained, a match of at least six nucleotides to both a V gene segment and a J gene segment was required. Rearrangements were called productive when the CDR3 lacked stop codons and stayed in frame with V and J; all others were non-productive. Following IMGT convention, CDR3 was defined as the stretch from the second conserved V-encoded cysteine to the conserved J-encoded phenylalanine. The earlier analysis of 500 to 650 of the donors excluded any sequence lacking an unambiguous match to a single V gene segment. In an earlier analysis of a few hundred of the donors, a V segment was called functional when productive rearrangements were above 56.7%, and segregating when the standard deviation between donors exceeded 5%. A statistical classification framework was built for diagnosing cytomegalovirus status from the catalog of TCR beta chain sequences. In a later analysis, TCR nucleotide sequences were compared against IMGT/GENE-DB human TR gene sequences so that V and J genes could be assigned. A later analysis assigned CDR3 sequences and most-parsimonious VDJ recombination scenarios with the TCRdist pipeline. A later analysis defined each TCR beta chain by its CDR3 amino acid sequence plus V-gene family, and excluded reads lacking a unique V-gene family. In a later analysis, some 600 highly shared, low-generation-probability nucleotide sequences were removed to address suspected cross-contamination and a sequencing artifact. For each public chain, a later analysis derived a clonal expansion index from normalized ranks of inferred template counts within each repertoire. In a later analysis, generation probabilities were computed using a VDJ recombination model fitted to out-of-frame rearrangements, and the results were checked against IGoR. Hypergeometric tests were used in a later analysis to score TCR-TCR, TCR-HLA and TCR-CMV co-occurrence, with a repertoire-size bias correction applied to the TCR pairs. A later analysis estimated false discovery rates by permuting HLA or CMV assignments 20 times. In a later analysis, co-occurring TCRs were grouped using DBSCAN, with TCRdist sequence similarity added in when clustering inside HLA-allele-positive subsets. Repertoires with fewer than 30,000 or more than 120,000 public chains were left out of co-occurrence clustering, as were about five repertoires with anomalous nucleotide sharing. The immuneACCESS repertoire file appears here via TCRdb, limited to in-frame rearrangements. These files lack a portion of the clones; in checked studies, under half of the deficit traces to unresolved V genes, and the cause of the others is not known. V and J calls and clone size follow that table, whereas D and trimming were derived from the DNA. This sample holds roughly 190,000 clones; roughly 60% were observed only once. Of the sample, around 2.9% is held by the ten largest clones.

As concerns this clone: No antigen is known for it. No base qualities exist here, and no much larger clone lies one base off it.

Its CDR3 holds 15 amino acids, cysteine through phenylalanine. The only DNA kept is the CDR3, 45 bases in frame from the first base. Relative to germline, V is missing 4 bases and J is missing 4 bases, with 7 bases of the junction outside any gene match. Reading the germline V gene (reference sequence) gives CDR1 LNHDA and CDR2 SQIVND. What the research found in general, with its limitations: It was suggested by the authors that the approach could potentially be generalized to other disease states and immunological phenotypes. In a later analysis, the rate of TCR association differed among HLA loci, with DRB1 alleles having the most associated TCRs and HLA-C alleles having the fewest. Strong co-occurrence of HLA alleles, especially DR and DQ, made assigning TCR associations to individual alleles difficult. Some IMGT-functional V segments, including TRBV6-2 and TRBV6-3, could not be told apart with the 87-base-pair reads, so those segments were excluded. V-gene and J-gene trimming of TCR beta chains was associated with a missense DCLRE1C variant in a later genetic analysis, and the association was replicated in an independent cohort. Across donors, most TCR sequences were observed very rarely, whereas some public TCRs were present in many individuals. Only TCR beta chains were sequenced in this cohort, and the absence of alpha or paired-chain data limited detectable features. At a false discovery rate of 0.05, a later analysis linked 16,000 or so TCR beta sequences to specific HLA alleles. In an earlier analysis of some 500 of the donors, most TCR beta V segments appeared in productive rearrangements about 90% or about 30% of the time, broadly matching IMGT annotations. The presence/absence analyses assumed that sequencing depth was roughly uniform across donors, and that assumption may not be true. Because counts were too low, some 17 rarely observed V segments, including chromosome 9 orphons, were excluded from the earlier analysis of about 500 of the donors. A cluster of highly shared sequence variants was judged likely to represent a technical artifact of the sequencing pipeline. A later analysis found that most CMV-associated TCR beta chains appeared HLA-restricted, with HLA associations seemingly driven largely by CMV exposure. A further reported finding was that TCR beta sequences accurately predicted the HLA-A and HLA-B alleles for most subjects in the first cohort. For the cohort, immune exposure information was limited to CMV serostatus. In vitro tests confirmed that a few of the cytomegalovirus-associated TCR beta chains recognize cytomegalovirus antigens. Because some donors lacked HLA typing at each locus, the association tests relied only on the typed subset. In a later analysis, HLA-associated TCR beta chains showed more clonal expansion and lower generation probabilities than non-associated chains that were equally common. In a later genetic analysis, fewer N-insertions in productive TCRs were reported among donors in an Asian-associated ancestry cluster than the roughly 700-donor mean. Linkage disequilibrium might explain the correlated functional status among segregating V segments, but an unknown experimental factor could not be excluded. The study gave a list of under 200 TCR beta chains associated with cytomegalovirus. A later analysis reported that several top co-occurrence clusters appeared linked to parvovirus B19, influenza, CMV and Epstein-Barr virus. The classifier was reported to diagnose cytomegalovirus status with high specificity and sensitivity in both the original cohort and the validation cohort.

The receptor was isolated from a middle-aged man in good health and CMV-seronegative. This sequence uses TRBV19 and TRBJ1-2, and 9 bases in between align with TRBD1. Sequenced input: PBMCs. CDR3 region: CASSTTGGATYGYTF. The nucleotide sequence is given as TGTGCCAGTAGTACGACAGGGGGGGCAACCTATGGCTACACCTTC.